A selection of T cell receptor beta chains follows, all from one sample in a study of T cell changes during pregnancy in multiple sclerosis. This table comes from immunoSEQ multiplex PCR, and its TCRdb copy is limited to in-frame clones, with some not included. The sample carries 65,000 to 90,000 clones, around 93% recorded once. Here the sequenced sample was PBMCs, taken in the first trimester of pregnancy. The receptors stem from a female donor in good health, serving as a control in a pregnancy study. Some clones in this sample may be carry-over from other donors' samples. Both conserved end residues are part of each CDR3. Fields, in order: D gene, clone size, J gene, V gene, CDR3 DNA, CDR3 protein. The D gene is left open where the match is weak. Part of the rows lack a size; the others show once, few, many or a class for expanded clones.

d_call: .; clone_size: .; j_call: TRBJ2-7; v_call: TRBV28; cdr3_nt: TGTGCCAGCAGTATCCCTCGTGCCGGCTCCTACGAGCAGTACTTC; cdr3_aa: CASSIPRAGSYEQYF
d_call: TRBD1; clone_size: once; j_call: TRBJ1-5; v_call: TRBV7-8; cdr3_nt: TGTGCCAGCAGCTTCCAGGGACAGGGGGGCCTCCAGGGCCAGCCCCAGCATTTT; cdr3_aa: CASSFQGQGGLQGQPQHF
d_call: .; clone_size: .; j_call: TRBJ2-7; v_call: TRBV7-2; cdr3_nt: TGTGCCAGCAGCTCCCCGGCAGGGTCCTACGAGCAGTACTTC; cdr3_aa: CASSSPAGSYEQYF
d_call: TRBD1; clone_size: .; j_call: TRBJ1-5; v_call: TRBV6-1; cdr3_nt: TGTGCCAGCAGCGGACAGGGCTATTATCAGCCCCAGCATTTT; cdr3_aa: CASSGQGYYQPQHF
d_call: .; clone_size: .; j_call: TRBJ1-2; v_call: TRBV7-9; cdr3_nt: TGTGCCAGCAGCTTCGGTCTACAGGGATACGGCTACACCTTC; cdr3_aa: CASSFGLQGYGYTF
d_call: .; clone_size: .; j_call: TRBJ2-3; v_call: TRBV21-1; cdr3_nt: TGTGCCAGCTGGGCGGGACAGAGCACAGATACGCAGTATTTT; cdr3_aa: CASWAGQSTDTQYF
d_call: .; clone_size: .; j_call: TRBJ2-5; v_call: TRBV7-2; cdr3_nt: TGTGCCAGCAGCTTGGGCCTCGCCGAGACCCAGTACTTC; cdr3_aa: CASSLGLAETQYF
d_call: .; clone_size: .; j_call: TRBJ1-2; v_call: TRBV6-5; cdr3_nt: .; cdr3_aa: CASSSSGQGTHGYTF
d_call: .; clone_size: .; j_call: TRBJ1-6; v_call: TRBV21-1; cdr3_nt: TGTGCCAGCAGACTTCCCAGGGGGCGATCACCCCTCCACTTT; cdr3_aa: CASRLPRGRSPLHF
d_call: TRBD2; clone_size: .; j_call: TRBJ2-3; v_call: TRBV4-1; cdr3_nt: TGCGCCAGCAGCAACTTTCCGGGACTAGCGGAGACAGATACGCAGTATTTT; cdr3_aa: CASSNFPGLAETDTQYF
d_call: TRBD1; clone_size: .; j_call: TRBJ1-5; v_call: TRBV5-5; cdr3_nt: TGTGCCAGCAGCTTGTGGGACAGAGGCAATCAGCCCCAGCATTTT; cdr3_aa: CASSLWDRGNQPQHF
d_call: .; clone_size: once; j_call: TRBJ2-1; v_call: TRBV7-8; cdr3_nt: TGTGCCAGCAGCTCCCGGGGGGCGGGATACAATGAGCAGTTCTTC; cdr3_aa: CASSSRGAGYNEQFF
d_call: TRBD2; clone_size: once; j_call: TRBJ2-5; v_call: TRBV5-1; cdr3_nt: TGCGCCAGCAGCCAGGCCACGGGGGGGCGAGGAGGGACCCAGTACTTC; cdr3_aa: CASSQATGGRGGTQYF
d_call: TRBD1; clone_size: .; j_call: TRBJ2-7; v_call: TRBV10-3; cdr3_nt: TGTGCCATCAGTGAGATGACAGGGCCCTACGAGCAGTACTTC; cdr3_aa: CAISEMTGPYEQYF
d_call: .; clone_size: few; j_call: TRBJ2-5; v_call: TRBV10-1; cdr3_nt: TGCGCCAGCAGCGCGGACAGTGGGAGGACCCAGTACTTC; cdr3_aa: CASSADSGRTQYF
d_call: .; clone_size: .; j_call: TRBJ2-1; v_call: TRBV6-5; cdr3_nt: TGTGCCAGCAGCCCCTGGGGGCGCAATGAGCAGTTCTTC; cdr3_aa: CASSPWGRNEQFF
d_call: TRBD1; clone_size: .; j_call: TRBJ2-7; v_call: TRBV28; cdr3_nt: TGTGCCAGCAGTCTAGGGACAGCCACCTACGAGCAGTACTTC; cdr3_aa: CASSLGTATYEQYF
d_call: .; clone_size: .; j_call: TRBJ2-3; v_call: TRBV7-6; cdr3_nt: TGTGCCAGCAGCTTACTCCCCGCAGGGGAAGGCACAGATACGCAGTATTTT; cdr3_aa: CASSLLPAGEGTDTQYF
d_call: TRBD1; clone_size: .; j_call: TRBJ1-2; v_call: TRBV27; cdr3_nt: TGTGCCAGCCGTCCCCAGGGGGCGCGACCGGGCTACACCTTC; cdr3_aa: CASRPQGARPGYTF
d_call: TRBD1; clone_size: .; j_call: TRBJ1-6; v_call: TRBV27; cdr3_nt: TGTGCCAGCAGGGACAGGAACGTTAATTCACCCCTCCACTTT; cdr3_aa: CASRDRNVNSPLHF
d_call: TRBD1; clone_size: .; j_call: TRBJ1-5; v_call: TRBV2; cdr3_nt: TGTGCCAGTGTGTTTCAGGGGGATCAGCCCCAGCATTTT; cdr3_aa: CASVFQGDQPQHF
d_call: .; clone_size: .; j_call: TRBJ2-1; v_call: TRBV6-1; cdr3_nt: TGTGCCAGCAGTGAAGTTAACAATGAGCAGTTCTTC; cdr3_aa: CASSEVNNEQFF
d_call: TRBD2; clone_size: .; j_call: TRBJ2-3; v_call: TRBV9; cdr3_nt: TGTGCCAGCAGCCCGGGGGGTACGCAGTATTTT; cdr3_aa: CASSPGGTQYF
d_call: .; clone_size: .; j_call: TRBJ2-1; v_call: TRBV11-2; cdr3_nt: TGTGCCAGCAGCTTAGCTCGGAATGAGCAGTTCTTC; cdr3_aa: CASSLARNEQFF
d_call: .; clone_size: .; j_call: TRBJ1-1; v_call: TRBV10-2; cdr3_nt: TGCGCCAGCAGTGATGTCAGGGAGGACACTGAAGCTTTCTTT; cdr3_aa: CASSDVREDTEAFF
d_call: .; clone_size: .; j_call: TRBJ2-7; v_call: TRBV18; cdr3_nt: TGTGCCAGCTCACCAGGCACCTCCTACGAGCAGTACTTC; cdr3_aa: CASSPGTSYEQYF
d_call: TRBD2; clone_size: once; j_call: TRBJ2-1; v_call: TRBV7-6; cdr3_nt: TGTGCCAGCGGGACTAGCGGGTACAATGAGCAGTTCTTC; cdr3_aa: CASGTSGYNEQFF
d_call: TRBD1; clone_size: .; j_call: TRBJ2-5; v_call: TRBV11-3; cdr3_nt: TGTGCCAGCAGCCCGGGACAGGGGTCCGAAGAGACCCAGTACTTC; cdr3_aa: CASSPGQGSEETQYF
d_call: .; clone_size: .; j_call: TRBJ1-5; v_call: TRBV19; cdr3_nt: TGTGCCAGTAGTATAGGGCCGGGGGGCCAGCCCCAGCATTTT; cdr3_aa: CASSIGPGGQPQHF
d_call: .; clone_size: .; j_call: TRBJ1-3; v_call: TRBV28; cdr3_nt: TGTGCCAGCCGAGAAGATTCTGGAAACACCATATATTTT; cdr3_aa: CASREDSGNTIYF
d_call: TRBD1; clone_size: .; j_call: TRBJ1-3; v_call: TRBV25-1; cdr3_nt: TGTGCCAGCAGTGAACCCCCGACAGGGAAGCGAAACACCATATATTTT; cdr3_aa: CASSEPPTGKRNTIYF
d_call: TRBD2; clone_size: .; j_call: TRBJ2-5; v_call: TRBV7-3; cdr3_nt: TGTGCCAGCAGCCCCGGGACTAGCGACCGGTACCAAGAGACCCAGTACTTC; cdr3_aa: CASSPGTSDRYQETQYF
d_call: .; clone_size: .; j_call: TRBJ1-5; v_call: TRBV9; cdr3_nt: TGTGCCAGCAGCGTTGGGCGCGGGGATCAGCCCCAGCATTTT; cdr3_aa: CASSVGRGDQPQHF
d_call: TRBD1; clone_size: .; j_call: TRBJ1-2; v_call: TRBV5-6; cdr3_nt: TGTGCCAGCAGCCTACAAAACAGGGGGGATGGCTACACCTTC; cdr3_aa: CASSLQNRGDGYTF
d_call: TRBD1; clone_size: once; j_call: TRBJ2-7; v_call: TRBV6-5; cdr3_nt: TGTGCCAGCAGACCTCCCCGGGACAGGGGCTACGAGCAGTACTTC; cdr3_aa: CASRPPRDRGYEQYF
d_call: TRBD2; clone_size: .; j_call: TRBJ2-1; v_call: TRBV5-4; cdr3_nt: TGTGCCAGCAGTCCTACCGGGACTACTTACAGGAATGAGCAGTTCTTC; cdr3_aa: CASSPTGTTYRNEQFF
d_call: TRBD1; clone_size: .; j_call: TRBJ2-7; v_call: TRBV11-1; cdr3_nt: TGTGCCAGCAGCTTAGCGGTGAGGGGGCTCCAATACTACGAGCAGTACTTC; cdr3_aa: CASSLAVRGLQYYEQYF
d_call: TRBD1; clone_size: .; j_call: TRBJ2-7; v_call: TRBV5-6; cdr3_nt: TGTGCCAGCAGCCAAGGGACAGGGGGAACCACTGACGAGCAGTACTTC; cdr3_aa: CASSQGTGGTTDEQYF
d_call: TRBD1; clone_size: .; j_call: TRBJ1-3; v_call: TRBV6-6; cdr3_nt: TGTGCCAGCAGTAACAAGGGACAGATCTCTGGAAACACCATATATTTT; cdr3_aa: CASSNKGQISGNTIYF
d_call: TRBD1; clone_size: .; j_call: TRBJ2-3; v_call: TRBV6-1; cdr3_nt: TGTGCCAGCAGAATACAGGGGGACACAGATACGCAGTATTTT; cdr3_aa: CASRIQGDTDTQYF
d_call: .; clone_size: .; j_call: TRBJ2-7; v_call: TRBV10-3; cdr3_nt: TGTGCCATCAGTGAGTCCCAGGTCGAGCAGTACTTC; cdr3_aa: CAISESQVEQYF
d_call: TRBD1; clone_size: .; j_call: TRBJ1-5; v_call: TRBV5-1; cdr3_nt: TGCGCCAGCAGCATCGGGACAGGGGCCTATCAGCCCCAGCATTTT; cdr3_aa: CASSIGTGAYQPQHF
d_call: .; clone_size: .; j_call: TRBJ1-1; v_call: TRBV29-1; cdr3_nt: TGCAGCGTTGAACCTTCGGGGGAAGCTTTCTTT; cdr3_aa: CSVEPSGEAFF
d_call: .; clone_size: few; j_call: TRBJ2-7; v_call: TRBV11-2; cdr3_nt: TGTGCCAGCAGCTCTTCAGGGTCCGAGCAGTACTTC; cdr3_aa: CASSSSGSEQYF
d_call: TRBD1; clone_size: .; j_call: TRBJ2-7; v_call: TRBV18; cdr3_nt: TGTGCCAGCTCACCACTCGGGACAGGGGCAGGCCACGAGCAGTACTTC; cdr3_aa: CASSPLGTGAGHEQYF
d_call: .; clone_size: .; j_call: TRBJ1-1; v_call: TRBV29-1; cdr3_nt: TGCAGCGCCATGGAACTAGGGGGCACTGAAGCTTTCTTT; cdr3_aa: CSAMELGGTEAFF
d_call: .; clone_size: .; j_call: TRBJ2-4; v_call: TRBV13; cdr3_nt: TGTGCCAGCAGCTTAGGGCGGGAAAACATTCAGTACTTC; cdr3_aa: CASSLGRENIQYF
d_call: .; clone_size: .; j_call: TRBJ2-3; v_call: TRBV7-9; cdr3_nt: TGTGCCAGCAGCATATGGTCCCGGGCAGATACGCAGTATTTT; cdr3_aa: CASSIWSRADTQYF
d_call: .; clone_size: .; j_call: TRBJ2-5; v_call: TRBV7-2; cdr3_nt: TGTGCCAGCAGCTTTGACGGGGAAGAGACCCAGTACTTC; cdr3_aa: CASSFDGEETQYF
d_call: .; clone_size: .; j_call: TRBJ2-6; v_call: TRBV27; cdr3_nt: TGTGCCAGCAGTGTTAACAGGAACTCTGGGGCCAACGTCCTGACTTTC; cdr3_aa: CASSVNRNSGANVLTF
d_call: .; clone_size: .; j_call: TRBJ1-2; v_call: TRBV28; cdr3_nt: TGTGCCAGCAGTTTTGCAGGGGAGATTAACTATGGCTACACCTTC; cdr3_aa: CASSFAGEINYGYTF
d_call: TRBD2; clone_size: .; j_call: TRBJ2-1; v_call: TRBV4-1; cdr3_nt: TGCGCCAGCAGCCCCGGACTAGCAGTCCCCTACAATGAGCAGTTCTTC; cdr3_aa: CASSPGLAVPYNEQFF
d_call: .; clone_size: .; j_call: TRBJ2-2; v_call: TRBV19; cdr3_nt: TGTGCCAGTAGTATAGTGGGGCAGAACACCGGGGAGCTGTTTTTT; cdr3_aa: CASSIVGQNTGELFF
d_call: .; clone_size: .; j_call: TRBJ1-2; v_call: TRBV7-8; cdr3_nt: TGTGCCAGCAGCTTAGGACAGGCTATAGGCTACACCTTC; cdr3_aa: CASSLGQAIGYTF